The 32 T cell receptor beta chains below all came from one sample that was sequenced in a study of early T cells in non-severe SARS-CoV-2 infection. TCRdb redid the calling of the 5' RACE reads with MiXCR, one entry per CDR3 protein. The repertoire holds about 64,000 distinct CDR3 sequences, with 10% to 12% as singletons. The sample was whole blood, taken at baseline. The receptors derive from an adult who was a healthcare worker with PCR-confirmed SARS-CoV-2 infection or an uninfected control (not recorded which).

The CDR3 sequence: CASSQGIVEKLFF. The CDR3 bases are TGTGCCAGCAGCCAAGGGATTGTCGAAAAACTGTTTTTT. V and J are TRBV3-1 and TRBJ1-4; no reliable D call. Germline V gene lookup returns CDR1 LGHDT and CDR2 YNNKEL (reference sequence). The CDR3 sequence is 13 residues long. V gave up 1 base and J gave up 8 bases, with 8 bases separating them.

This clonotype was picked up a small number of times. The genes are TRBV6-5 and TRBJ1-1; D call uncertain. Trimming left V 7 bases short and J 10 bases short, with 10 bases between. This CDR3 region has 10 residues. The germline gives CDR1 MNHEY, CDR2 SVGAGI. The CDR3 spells CASIGVTAFF. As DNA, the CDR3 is TGTGCCAGCATTGGGGTAACAGCTTTCTTT.

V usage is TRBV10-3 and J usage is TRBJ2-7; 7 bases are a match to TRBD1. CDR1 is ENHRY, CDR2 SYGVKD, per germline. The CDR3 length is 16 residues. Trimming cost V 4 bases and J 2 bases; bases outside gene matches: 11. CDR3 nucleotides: TGTGCCATCAGTGTGGAAGACAGGGCCCTCACCTACGAGCAGTACTTC. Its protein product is CAISVEDRALTYEQYF.

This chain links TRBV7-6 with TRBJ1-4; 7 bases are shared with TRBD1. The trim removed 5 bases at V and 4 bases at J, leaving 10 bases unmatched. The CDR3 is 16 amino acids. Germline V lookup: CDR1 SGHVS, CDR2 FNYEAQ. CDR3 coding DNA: TGTGCCAGCAGCCGATTCACAGGGGACCTTAATGAAAAACTGTTTTTT. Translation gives CASSRFTGDLNEKLFF. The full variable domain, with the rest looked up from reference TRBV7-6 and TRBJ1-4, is GAGVSQSPRYKVTKRGQDVALRCDPISGHVSLYWYRQALGQGPEFLTYFNYEAQQDKSGLPNDRFSAERPEGSISTLTIQRTEQRDSAMYRCASSRFTGDLNEKLFFGSGTQLSVL.

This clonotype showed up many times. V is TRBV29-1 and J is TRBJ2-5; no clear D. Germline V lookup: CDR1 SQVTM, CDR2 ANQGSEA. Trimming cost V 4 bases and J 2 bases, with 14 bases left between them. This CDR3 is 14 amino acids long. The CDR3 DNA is TGCAGCGTTGGATTACAGAGCAGACAAGAGACCCAGTACTTC. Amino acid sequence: CSVGLQSRQETQYF.

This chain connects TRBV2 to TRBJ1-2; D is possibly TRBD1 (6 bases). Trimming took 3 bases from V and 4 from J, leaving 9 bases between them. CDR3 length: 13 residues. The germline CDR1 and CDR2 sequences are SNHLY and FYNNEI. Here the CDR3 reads CASSEDRSYGYTF. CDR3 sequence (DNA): TGTGCCAGCAGTGAGGACAGATCCTATGGCTACACCTTC.

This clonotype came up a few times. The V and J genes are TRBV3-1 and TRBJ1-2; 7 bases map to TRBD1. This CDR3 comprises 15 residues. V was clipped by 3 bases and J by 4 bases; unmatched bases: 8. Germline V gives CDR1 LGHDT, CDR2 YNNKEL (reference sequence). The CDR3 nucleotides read TGTGCCAGCAGCCATAACCAAGGACAGGTCTATGGCTACACCTTC. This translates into CASSHNQGQVYGYTF. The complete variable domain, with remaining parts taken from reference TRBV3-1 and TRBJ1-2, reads DTAVSQTPKYLVTQMGNDKSIKCEQNLGHDTMYWYKQDSKKFLKIMFSYNNKELIINETVPNRFSPKSPDKAHLNLHINSLELGDSAVYFCASSHNQGQVYGYTFGSGTRLTVV.

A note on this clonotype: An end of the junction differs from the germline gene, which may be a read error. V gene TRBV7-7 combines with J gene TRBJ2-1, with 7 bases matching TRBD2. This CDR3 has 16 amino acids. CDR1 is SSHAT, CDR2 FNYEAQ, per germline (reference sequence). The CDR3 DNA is TGTGCTAGCAGCCTTAGGACTAGAGGTCCCAGCAATGAGCAGTTCTTC. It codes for CASSLRTRGPSNEQFF.

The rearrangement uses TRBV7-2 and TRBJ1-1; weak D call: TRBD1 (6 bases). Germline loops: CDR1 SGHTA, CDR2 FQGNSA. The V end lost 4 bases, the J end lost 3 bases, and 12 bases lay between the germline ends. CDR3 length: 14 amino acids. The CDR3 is CASSSWTAHTEAFF. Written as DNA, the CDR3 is TGTGCCAGCAGCTCCTGGACAGCCCACACTGAAGCTTTCTTT.

The CDR3 DNA follows: TGCGCCAGCAGCCAAGATCCTTCAGGGCTTAGCAATCAGCCCCAGCATTTT. This encodes CASSQDPSGLSNQPQHF. J is TRBJ1-5 and V is TRBV4-1; D possibly corresponds to TRBD1 (5 bases). There are 17 residues in the CDR3. Trimming removed 0 bases from V and 0 bases from J, with 12 bases in between. Germline V gene sequence: CDR1 MGHRA, CDR2 YSYEKL.

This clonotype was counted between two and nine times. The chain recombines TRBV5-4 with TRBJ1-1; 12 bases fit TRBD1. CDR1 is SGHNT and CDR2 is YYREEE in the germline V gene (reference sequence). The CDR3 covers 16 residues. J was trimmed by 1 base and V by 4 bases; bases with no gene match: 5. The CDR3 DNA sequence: TGTGCCAGCAGCCCCTGGGGACAGGGGGCGAACACTGAAGCTTTCTTT. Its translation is CASSPWGQGANTEAFF.

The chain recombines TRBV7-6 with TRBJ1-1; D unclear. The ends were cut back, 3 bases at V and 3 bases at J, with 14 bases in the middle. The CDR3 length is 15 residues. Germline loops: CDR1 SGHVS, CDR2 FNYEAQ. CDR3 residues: CASSLAARPYTEAFF. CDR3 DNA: TGTGCCAGCAGCTTGGCCGCTCGGCCCTACACTGAAGCTTTCTTT.

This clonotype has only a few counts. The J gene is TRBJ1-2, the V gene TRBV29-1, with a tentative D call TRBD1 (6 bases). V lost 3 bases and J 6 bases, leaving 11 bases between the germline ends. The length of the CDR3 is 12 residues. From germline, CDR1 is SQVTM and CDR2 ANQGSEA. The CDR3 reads CSVERTAHGYTF. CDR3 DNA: TGCAGCGTTGAGCGGACAGCCCATGGCTACACCTTC.

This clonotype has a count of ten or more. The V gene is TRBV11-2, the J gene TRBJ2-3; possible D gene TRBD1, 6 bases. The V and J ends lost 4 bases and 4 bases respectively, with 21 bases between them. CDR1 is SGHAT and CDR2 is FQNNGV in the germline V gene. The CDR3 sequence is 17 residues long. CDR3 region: CASSSGSGARGSDTQYF. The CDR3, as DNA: TGTGCCAGCAGCTCCGGTTCAGGTGCCAGGGGCTCAGATACGCAGTATTTT.

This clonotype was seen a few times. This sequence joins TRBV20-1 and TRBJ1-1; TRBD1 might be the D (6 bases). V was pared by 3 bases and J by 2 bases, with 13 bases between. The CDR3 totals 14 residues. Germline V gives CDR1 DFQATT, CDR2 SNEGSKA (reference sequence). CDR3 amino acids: CSASGGSGNTEAFF. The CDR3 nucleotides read TGCAGTGCTAGTGGGGGCTCGGGTAACACTGAAGCTTTCTTT.

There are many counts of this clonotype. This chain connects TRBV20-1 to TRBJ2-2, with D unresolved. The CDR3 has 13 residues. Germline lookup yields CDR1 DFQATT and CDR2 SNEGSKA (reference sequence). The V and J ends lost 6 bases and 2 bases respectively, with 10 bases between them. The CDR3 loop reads CSAETPNTGELFF. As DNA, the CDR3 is TGCAGTGCCGAGACACCCAACACCGGGGAGCTGTTTTTT.

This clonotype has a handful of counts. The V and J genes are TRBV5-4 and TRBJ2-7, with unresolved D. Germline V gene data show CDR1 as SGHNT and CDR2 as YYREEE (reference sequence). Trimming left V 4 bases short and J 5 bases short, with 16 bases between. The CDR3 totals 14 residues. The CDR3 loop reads CASSHDLFGNEQYF. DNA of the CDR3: TGTGCCAGCAGCCATGACCTGTTTGGAAACGAGCAGTACTTC.

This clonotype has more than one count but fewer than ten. The CDR3 sequence is CAISELGSVGGAADTQYF. The DNA for the CDR3 is TGTGCCATCAGTGAGCTCGGATCCGTGGGCGGGGCGGCGGATACGCAGTATTTT. The chain links TRBV10-3 to TRBJ2-3; D is possibly TRBD2 (6 bases). In germline, CDR1 is ENHRY, CDR2 SYGVKD. The CDR3 totals 18 residues. V lost 2 bases and J lost 6, with 24 bases in between.

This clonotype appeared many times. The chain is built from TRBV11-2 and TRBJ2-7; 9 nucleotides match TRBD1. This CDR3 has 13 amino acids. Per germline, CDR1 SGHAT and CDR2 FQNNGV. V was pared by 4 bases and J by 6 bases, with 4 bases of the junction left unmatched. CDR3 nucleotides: TGTGCCAGCAGCTCCGGGACAGGGATCGAGCAGTACTTC. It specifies CASSSGTGIEQYF.

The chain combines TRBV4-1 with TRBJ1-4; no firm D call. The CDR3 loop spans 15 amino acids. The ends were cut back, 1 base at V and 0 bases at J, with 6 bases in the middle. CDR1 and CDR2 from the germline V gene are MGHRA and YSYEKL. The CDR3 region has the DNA TGCGCCAGCAGCCAAGGGGCAGCAACTAATGAAAAACTGTTTTTT. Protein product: CASSQGAATNEKLFF.

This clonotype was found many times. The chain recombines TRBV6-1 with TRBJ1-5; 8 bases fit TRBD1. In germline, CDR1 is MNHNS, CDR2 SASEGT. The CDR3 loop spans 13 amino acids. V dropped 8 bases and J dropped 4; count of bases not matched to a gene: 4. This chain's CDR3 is CASGDRTNQPQHF. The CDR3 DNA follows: TGTGCCAGCGGGGACAGGACTAATCAGCCCCAGCATTTT.

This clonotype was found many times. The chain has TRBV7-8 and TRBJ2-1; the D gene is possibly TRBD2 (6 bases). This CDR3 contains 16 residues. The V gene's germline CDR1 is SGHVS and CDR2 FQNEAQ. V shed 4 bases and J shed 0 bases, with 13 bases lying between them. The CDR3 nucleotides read TGTGCCAGCAGCTGGAGGGGCTCTAGCTCCTACAATGAGCAGTTCTTC. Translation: CASSWRGSSSYNEQFF.

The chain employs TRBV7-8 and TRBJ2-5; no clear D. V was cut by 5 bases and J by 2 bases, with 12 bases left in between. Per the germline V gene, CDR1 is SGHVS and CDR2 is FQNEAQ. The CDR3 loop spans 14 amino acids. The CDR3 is CASSPGSGQETQYF. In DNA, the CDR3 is TGTGCCAGCAGCCCAGGCAGTGGTCAAGAGACCCAGTACTTC. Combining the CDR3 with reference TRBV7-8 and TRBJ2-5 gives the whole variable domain GAGVSQSPRYKVAKRGQDVALRCDPISGHVSLFWYQQALGQGPEFLTYFQNEAQLDKSGLPSDRFFAERPEGSVSTLKIQRTQQEDSAVYLCASSPGSGQETQYFGPGTRLLVL.

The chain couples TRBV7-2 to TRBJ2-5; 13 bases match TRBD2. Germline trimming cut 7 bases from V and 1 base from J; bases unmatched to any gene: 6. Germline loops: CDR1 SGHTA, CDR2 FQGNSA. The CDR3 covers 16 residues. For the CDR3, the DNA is TGTGCCAGCACCCAGACTAGCGGGGGGACCCAAGAGACCCAGTACTTC. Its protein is CASTQTSGGTQETQYF.

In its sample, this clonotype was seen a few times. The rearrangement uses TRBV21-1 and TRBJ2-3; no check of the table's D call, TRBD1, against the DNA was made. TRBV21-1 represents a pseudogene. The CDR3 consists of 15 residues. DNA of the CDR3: TGTGCCACCTGGCCAGCGAGGGGGCATACAGATACGCAGTATTTT. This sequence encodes CATWPARGHTDTQYF.

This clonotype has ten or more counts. As DNA, the CDR3 is TGTGCCAGCAGCTTAGCACTCGGGGCGGGGGCCCCCTACGAGCAGTACTTC. This translates into CASSLALGAGAPYEQYF. The V and J genes are TRBV7-4 and TRBJ2-7; D may be TRBD2 (7 bases). Per germline, CDR1 SGHVT and CDR2 SQSDAQ. Deletions cut 0 bases from V and 2 bases from J, with 17 bases between. CDR3 length equals 17 residues.

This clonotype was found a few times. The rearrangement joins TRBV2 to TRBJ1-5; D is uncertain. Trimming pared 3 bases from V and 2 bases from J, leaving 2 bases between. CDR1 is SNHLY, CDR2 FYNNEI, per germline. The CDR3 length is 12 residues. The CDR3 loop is CASSEGNQPQHF. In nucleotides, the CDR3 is TGTGCCAGCAGTGAGGGCAATCAGCCCCAGCATTTT.

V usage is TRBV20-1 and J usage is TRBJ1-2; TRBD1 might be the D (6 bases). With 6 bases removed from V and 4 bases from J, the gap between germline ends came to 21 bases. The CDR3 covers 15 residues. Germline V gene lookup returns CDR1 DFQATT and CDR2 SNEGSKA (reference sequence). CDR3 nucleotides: TGCAGTGCGCAGACAGGAGCAATGTCGCTCTATGGCTACACCTTC. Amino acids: CSAQTGAMSLYGYTF.

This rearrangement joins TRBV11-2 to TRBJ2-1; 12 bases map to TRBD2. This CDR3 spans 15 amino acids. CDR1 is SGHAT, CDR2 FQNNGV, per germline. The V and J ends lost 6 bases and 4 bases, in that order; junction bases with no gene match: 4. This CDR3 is CASRMTSGGYNEQFF. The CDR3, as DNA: TGTGCCAGCAGGATGACTAGCGGGGGATACAATGAGCAGTTCTTC.

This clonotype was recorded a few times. CDR3 in amino acids: CSALAGARNEQFF. CDR3 DNA sequence: TGCAGTGCTCTAGCGGGGGCACGGAATGAGCAGTTCTTC. This rearrangement joins TRBV20-1 to TRBJ2-1; 10 bases match TRBD2. The CDR3 consists of 13 residues. V dropped 5 bases and J dropped 7; count of bases not matched to a gene: 5. The germline gives CDR1 DFQATT, CDR2 SNEGSKA (reference sequence).

Here the CDR3 DNA reads TGTGCCAGCAGCTTAGCGTTAACAGGCGGAAACACCATATATTTT. It specifies CASSLALTGGNTIYF. The chain has TRBV7-2 and TRBJ1-3, with D maybe TRBD1 (5 bases). This CDR3 contains 15 residues. V shed 0 bases and J shed 4 bases, with 10 bases lying between them. In germline, CDR1 is SGHTA, CDR2 FQGNSA. Based on the CDR3 plus reference TRBV7-2 and TRBJ1-3, the full variable domain is GAGVSQSPSNKVTEKGKDVELRCDPISGHTALYWYRQSLGQGLEFLIYFQGNSAPDKSGLPSDRFSAERTGGSVSTLTIQRTQQEDSAVYLCASSLALTGGNTIYFGEGSWLTVV.

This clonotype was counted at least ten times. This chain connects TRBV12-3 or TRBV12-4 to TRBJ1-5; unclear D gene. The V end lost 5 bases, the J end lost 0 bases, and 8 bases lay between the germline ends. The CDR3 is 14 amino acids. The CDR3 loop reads CASSPEFSNQPQHF. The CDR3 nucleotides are TGTGCCAGCAGTCCAGAATTTAGCAATCAGCCCCAGCATTTT.